This entry is about one T cell receptor (beta chain). How the authors handled the data: Reference gene primer amplification gave nucleated cell count estimates. Assay: immunoSEQ multiplex PCR; the TCRdb copy retains only in-frame clones and omits some. That table gives V, J and clone size, and the DNA gave D and trimming. The repertoire has approximately 50,000 clones, more than 80% of them found once; the top ten carry 16%. Trimming cost V 6 bases and J 7 bases; bases outside gene matches: 2. The CDR3 runs to 14 residues. Germline CDR1 and CDR2: MNHEY and SVGAGI. The sample belongs to a study of blood T cell repertoires in COVID-19. Study summary: Material from acute and convalescent COVID-19 was sourced from the United States, Italy and Spain. T cells, B-cell-depleted T cells, or PBMCs provided the cDNA or gDNA that served as material.

This clonotype originated in a human donor in a cohort sampled during active COVID-19. Sequencing was performed on peripheral blood. V usage is TRBV6-5 and J usage is TRBJ1-6; TRBD1 agrees at 11 bases. CDR3 nucleotides: TGTGCCAGCAGAGGACAGGGGGCAAATTCACCCCTCCACTTT. Translating it yields CASRGQGANSPLHF.